These 15 T cell receptor beta chains were sequenced from one sample in a study of cytomegalovirus exposure and HLA in healthy donors. The study ran its PCR with 60 Vbeta and 13 Jbeta primers. Generated by immunoSEQ multiplex PCR, the TCRdb table keeps only in-frame clones and is missing some. The table records over 150,000 clones, roughly 89% of them present only once. Specimen: PBMCs. The source of these receptors is a woman aged 25 to 39 in good health and CMV-seronegative.

This clone was detected once. This chain connects TRBV9 to TRBJ2-3, with TRBD2 identical over 7 bases. V lost 0 bases, J lost 5 bases, and 12 bases stayed unmatched. The CDR3 sequence is 17 residues long. Germline values: CDR1 SGDLS, CDR2 YYNGEE. The CDR3 reads CASSVAGSGFQGDTQYF. CDR3 in DNA: TGTGCCAGCAGCGTAGCAGGTAGCGGGTTCCAGGGAGATACGCAGTATTTT. Complete variable domain (other parts from reference TRBV9 and TRBJ2-3): DSGVTQTPKHLITATGQRVTLRCSPRSGDLSVYWYQQSLDQGLQFLIQYYNGEERAKGNILERFSAQQFPDLHSELNLSSLELGDSALYFCASSVAGSGFQGDTQYFGPGTRLTVL.

The J gene is TRBJ2-3, the V gene TRBV10-1, with D perhaps TRBD2 (5 bases). CDR3 length equals 14 residues. V was trimmed by 4 bases and J by 0 bases, leaving 8 bases between them. Germline lookup yields CDR1 WNHNN and CDR2 SYGVQD (reference sequence). The CDR3 DNA is TGCGCCAGCAGTGGCGGAGGTAGCACAGATACGCAGTATTTT. It encodes CASSGGGSTDTQYF.

The V call is TRBV5-1, the J call TRBJ1-1; D not certain. The CDR3 spans 15 residues. The germline V gene encodes CDR1 SGHRS and CDR2 YFSETQ. The V and J ends lost 0 bases and 0 bases respectively, with 9 bases between them. CDR3 loop: CASSLEMGLNTEAFF. DNA for the CDR3: TGCGCCAGCAGCTTGGAAATGGGCCTGAACACTGAAGCTTTCTTT.

The sample holds one count of this clone. This sequence joins TRBV5-1 and TRBJ2-3; a possible D gene is TRBD2 (6 bases). The CDR3 spans 17 residues. CDR1 and CDR2 from the germline V gene are SGHRS and YFSETQ. Trimming removed 6 bases from V and 0 bases from J, with 20 bases in between. This CDR3 is CASTKSTGGTSTDTQYF. The CDR3 region has the DNA TGCGCCAGCACCAAATCAACCGGCGGGACCAGCACAGATACGCAGTATTTT. The whole variable domain, remainder taken from reference TRBV5-1 and TRBJ2-3, is KAGVTQTPRYLIKTRGQQVTLSCSPISGHRSVSWYQQTPGQGLQFLFEYFSETQRNKGNFPGRFSGRQFSNSRSEMNVSTLELGDSALYLCASTKSTGGTSTDTQYFGPGTRLTVL.

V is TRBV18 and J is TRBJ2-1; 9 nucleotides match TRBD1. CDR1 is KGHSH and CDR2 is LQKENI in the germline V gene. Trimming removed 1 base from V and 7 bases from J; junction bases left unmatched: 5. The CDR3 contains 15 residues. DNA of the CDR3: TGTGCCAGCTCACCACAGGACAGGGGTAGTAATGAGCAGTTCTTC. This encodes CASSPQDRGSNEQFF.

J is TRBJ2-3 and V is TRBV19; D is possibly TRBD1 (6 bases). This CDR3 has 14 residues. Per the germline V gene, CDR1 is LNHDA and CDR2 is SQIVND (reference sequence). V shed 5 bases and J shed 8 bases, with 17 bases lying between them. The CDR3 here is CASSSRALGGTQYF. DNA for the CDR3: TGTGCCAGTAGTTCGAGGGCCCTAGGGGGTACGCAGTATTTT.

The chain employs TRBV7-2 and TRBJ2-7; no definite D call. V was cut by 2 bases and J by 0 bases, with 11 bases left in between. Looked up from germline, CDR1 is SGHTA and CDR2 is FQGNSA. The CDR3 totals 15 residues. The CDR3, as DNA: TGTGCCAGCAGCTTAAGTCGAGTAGTCTCCTACGAGCAGTACTTC. This translates into CASSLSRVVSYEQYF.

The V and J genes are TRBV4-1 and TRBJ1-1; TRBD1 agrees at 11 bases. Trimming at V came to 0 bases and at J to 5 bases, leaving 2 bases not matched to a gene. CDR3 size: 15 residues. Germline V gene data show CDR1 as MGHRA and CDR2 as YSYEKL. CDR3 in amino acids: CASSQEGTGGTEAFF. The CDR3 DNA follows: TGCGCCAGCAGCCAAGAGGGGACAGGGGGTACTGAAGCTTTCTTT.

The CDR3, as DNA: TGTGCCAGCAGTGCAACTCCCAGGGGGGTCTCTGGAAACACCATATATTTT. Its translation: CASSATPRGVSGNTIYF. The V and J genes are TRBV6-1 and TRBJ1-3; 7 positions agree with TRBD1. The CDR3 runs 17 residues. V trimming: 4 bases; J trimming: 0 bases; junction bases outside the gene matches: 9. Germline loops: CDR1 MNHNS, CDR2 SASEGT.

The J gene is TRBJ2-7, the V gene TRBV11-1; 10 bases match TRBD2. Germline values: CDR1 SGHAT, CDR2 FQDESV (reference sequence). With 4 bases clipped from V and 1 base from J, the junction kept 7 bases outside the gene matches. The CDR3 runs to 16 residues. CDR3 region: CASSSTSSGRSYEQYF. CDR3 nucleotides: TGTGCCAGCAGCTCGACCAGTAGCGGGAGGTCCTACGAGCAGTACTTC.

This chain joins TRBV27 and TRBJ2-2, with D unresolved. The CDR3 contains 11 residues. V lost 6 bases and J lost 11, with 10 bases in between. CDR1 and CDR2 (germline): MNHEY, SMNVEV (reference sequence). The CDR3 DNA sequence: TGTGCCAGCAGCTTAGGGCTAGAGCTGTTTTTT. Translation: CASSLGLELFF.

The genes are TRBV29-1 and TRBJ2-5; D might be TRBD2 (5 bases). Trimming removed 6 bases at V and 1 base at J, with 9 bases between. The CDR3 is 12 amino acids. Germline CDR1 SQVTM, CDR2 ANQGSEA. Here the CDR3 DNA reads TGCAGCGTAAGACGGGGCCAAGAGACCCAGTACTTC. The encoded protein is CSVRRGQETQYF.

The chain is built from TRBV27 and TRBJ1-5; the match to TRBD1 covers 7 bases. The CDR3 contains 14 residues. The ends lost 2 bases at V and 7 bases at J; junction bases unmatched: 5. Germline-derived CDR1 and CDR2 are MNHEY and SMNVEV (reference sequence). The CDR3 protein is CASSLVYRGQPQHF. Written as DNA, the CDR3 is TGTGCCAGCAGTTTAGTTTACAGGGGCCAGCCCCAGCATTTT.

The chain combines TRBV5-4 with TRBJ2-1, with TRBD2 as a possible D gene (5 bases). Germline assignment: CDR1 SGHNT and CDR2 YYREEE (reference sequence). Trimming cost V 5 bases and J 13 bases, with 13 bases left between them. This CDR3 has 11 amino acids. The CDR3 sequence: CASSRGRPQFF. In DNA form, the CDR3 reads TGTGCCAGCAGTCGGGGTCGGCCACAGTTCTTC.

This clone was seen just once. The V call is TRBV4-1, the J call TRBJ2-1; D unresolved. CDR1 MGHRA and CDR2 YSYEKL come from the germline V gene. The V gene lost 2 bases and the J gene lost 6 bases, with 14 bases spanning the gap. This CDR3 has 15 residues. CDR3 amino acids: CASSQILIIVNEQFF. The CDR3 DNA follows: TGCGCCAGCAGCCAAATCCTAATCATTGTCAATGAGCAGTTCTTC.